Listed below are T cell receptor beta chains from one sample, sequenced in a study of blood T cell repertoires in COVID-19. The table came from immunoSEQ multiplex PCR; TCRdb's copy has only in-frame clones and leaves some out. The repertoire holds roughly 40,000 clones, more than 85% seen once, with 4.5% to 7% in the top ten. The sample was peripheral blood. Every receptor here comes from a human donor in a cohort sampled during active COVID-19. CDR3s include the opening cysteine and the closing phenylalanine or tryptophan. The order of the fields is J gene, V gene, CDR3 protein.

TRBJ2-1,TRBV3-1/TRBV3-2,CASSPRTSGIDEQFF
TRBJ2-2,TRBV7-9,CASSFSAGELFF
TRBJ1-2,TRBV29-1,CSVEDLKGQGNYGYTF
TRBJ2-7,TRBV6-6,CASSSGTYEQYF
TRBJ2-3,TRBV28,CASSLAGDSTDTQYF
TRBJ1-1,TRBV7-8,CASRKGQGGTEAFF
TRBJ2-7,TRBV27,CASSLRRGPRRGSDYEQYF
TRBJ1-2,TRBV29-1,CSVTKDRNYGYTF
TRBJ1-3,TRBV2,CASGLDRASGNTIYF
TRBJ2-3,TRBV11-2,CASSSRTSGNTDTQYF
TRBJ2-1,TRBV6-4,CASSVSGENNEQFF
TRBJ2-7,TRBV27,CASSFGTGDEQYF
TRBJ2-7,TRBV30,CAWSSTGGTYEQYF
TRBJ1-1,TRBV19,CASTFKPGVTEAFF
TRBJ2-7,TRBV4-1,CASSQDWPGDSYEQYF
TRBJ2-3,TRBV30,CAWSHFRSSGRGDTQYF
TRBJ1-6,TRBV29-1,CSVTTGTGDSPLHF
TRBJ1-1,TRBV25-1,CASSESGSRITEAFF
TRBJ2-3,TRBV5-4,CASSLQSDTQYF
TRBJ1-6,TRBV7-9,CASSPILDRVTLHF
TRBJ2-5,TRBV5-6,CASSPRRGGVETQYF
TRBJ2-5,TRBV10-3,CAISESNGGQETQYF
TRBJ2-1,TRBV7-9,CASSLALDLSSYNEQFF
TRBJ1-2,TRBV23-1,CASSQSRAGSRSNYGYTF
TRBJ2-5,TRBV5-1,CASSSGTGLQETQYF
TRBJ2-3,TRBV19,CASRAGGGYTDTQYF
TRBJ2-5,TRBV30,CAWSITASTRKETQYF
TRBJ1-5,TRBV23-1,CASSQSSTVPYSNQPQHF
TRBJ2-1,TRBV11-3,CASSLGGTVTNEQFF
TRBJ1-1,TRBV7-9,CASSLAGGDNTEAFF
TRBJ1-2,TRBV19,CASSIVSAGDYGYTF
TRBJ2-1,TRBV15,CATSAAGTGGFDEQFF
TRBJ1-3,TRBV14,CASSQVGGNTIYF
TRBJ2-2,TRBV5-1,CASSSGQTNTGELFF
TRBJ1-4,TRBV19,CASSISGGPNEKLFF
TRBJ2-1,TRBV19,CASSGAGSSYNEQFF
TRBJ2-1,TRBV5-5,CASSIGTYNEQFF
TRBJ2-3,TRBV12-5,CASGFGRGGFAVPDTQYF
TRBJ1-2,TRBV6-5,CASSYRQGGYGYTF
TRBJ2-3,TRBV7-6,CASSPRPNEADTQYF
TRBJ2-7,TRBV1,CTSSQDRGSATPSGVDYEQYF
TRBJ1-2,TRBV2,CASRGSGAEGYTF